This TCR beta chain was captured by sequencing in a study of control samples from healthy donors and cancer patients. CDR1 is SGHTA, CDR2 FQGTGA, per germline. The V end lost 3 bases, the J end lost 3 bases, and 8 bases lay between the germline ends. The CDR3 sequence is 13 residues long. TCRdb's table, derived via immunoSEQ multiplex PCR, lists solely in-frame clones and lacks some. Of roughly 76,000 clones in the sample, over 90% were seen once. Sequenced sample: blood. The V and J genes are TRBV7-3 and TRBJ2-5, with D perhaps given as TRBD1 or TRBD2 (5 bases each). The TCR was taken from a woman aged 18-29 years in good health. In DNA, the CDR3 is TGTGCCAGCAGCTTCGGGGCAGAAGAGACCCAGTACTTC. It translates to CASSFGAEETQYF.